This TCR beta chain was recorded in a study of PD-L1 blockade in urothelial cancer. At the level of the study: The researchers analyzed blood 3 weeks (second dose) and 6 weeks after treatment start. When blood samples were assessed, the median T cell count was 141,255.

There are 17 residues in the CDR3. V lost 4 bases and J lost 7; bases outside the gene matches: 15. Germline assignment: CDR1 LGHNA and CDR2 YNFKEQ. This clone was recorded only once. As for time point: pretreatment peripheral blood. The number of samples from each patient was between 1 and 8, taken pretreatment and on-treatment. Method: immunoSEQ multiplex PCR; TCRdb's copy keeps in-frame clones and lacks some. This table holds roughly 95,000 clones, over 75% found once. This specimen was PBMCs, taken around atezolizumab (anti-PD-L1) treatment. This clonotype was sampled from a man in his 60s with urothelial cancer. V is TRBV4-2 and J is TRBJ2-1; TRBD2 aligns across 8 bases. The CDR3 region is CASSPPVASGYGNEQFF. CDR3 DNA sequence: TGTGCCAGCAGCCCTCCCGTGGCTAGCGGGTATGGGAATGAGCAGTTCTTC.